A single sample is the source of the 3 T cell receptor beta chains below, sequenced in a study of blood T cell repertoires in COVID-19. Some clones are missing from TCRdb's copy, which holds only in-frame ones; the method was immunoSEQ multiplex PCR. The table shows 250,000 to 300,000 clones, with around four fifths occurring only once. Sequencing was done on a sample of peripheral blood. Receptors were obtained from a man in his sixties with acute or convalescent COVID-19.

The chain links TRBV28 to TRBJ2-7, with a possible D match to TRBD2 (5 bases). Germline V gene data show CDR1 as MDHEN and CDR2 as SYDVKM. Trimming pared 4 bases from V and 6 bases from J, leaving 10 bases between. The CDR3 contains 12 residues. CDR3 amino acids: CASSSTRVEQYF. CDR3 DNA: TGTGCCAGCAGTTCGACGAGGGTCGAGCAGTACTTC. Combining the CDR3 with reference TRBV28 and TRBJ2-7 gives the whole variable domain DVKVTQSSRYLVKRTGEKVFLECVQDMDHENMFWYRQDPGLGLRLIYFSYDVKMKEKGDIPEGYSVSREKKERFSLILESASTNQTSMYLCASSSTRVEQYFGPGTRLTVT.

The rearrangement links TRBV15 to TRBJ1-2; 7 nucleotides match TRBD1. This CDR3 spans 15 amino acids. The J segment lost 0 bases and the V segment lost 0 bases, leaving 1 base of the junction unmatched. Looked up from germline, CDR1 is LNHNV and CDR2 is YYDKDF (reference sequence). In DNA, the CDR3 is TGTGCCACCAGCAGAGAACAGGGGACTAACTATGGCTACACCTTC. Translated, it gives CATSREQGTNYGYTF.

V and J are TRBV27 and TRBJ2-3; 7 nucleotides align to TRBD2. V lost 3 bases to trimming and J lost 6 bases; unmatched junction nucleotides: 9. The CDR3 extends over 15 amino acids. The V gene's germline CDR1 is MNHEY and CDR2 SMNVEV (reference sequence). The CDR3 region is CASSFQAGLGDTQYF. CDR3 DNA sequence: TGTGCCAGCAGTTTCCAAGCGGGGCTCGGGGATACGCAGTATTTT.